Following are 18 T cell receptor beta chains from one sample sequenced in a study of radiation and T cells in renal cell carcinoma. Profiled with immunoSEQ multiplex PCR; TCRdb holds only in-frame clones, not every one. The data hold some 110,000 clones, with roughly 80% observed a single time. The time point was: baseline pretreatment blood. Treatment: 15 Gy SBRT to primary tumor, nephrectomy 4 weeks later. The sample here was blood, taken from a patient whose treatment included radiotherapy and nephrectomy. The receptors here all came from a woman aged 55 to 70 with renal cell carcinoma.

The J gene is TRBJ2-3, the V gene TRBV2, with 10 bases matching TRBD2. Germline lookup yields CDR1 SNHLY and CDR2 FYNNEI. The CDR3 contains 14 residues. The J segment lost 4 bases and the V segment lost 6 bases, leaving 4 bases of the junction unmatched. CDR3 nucleotide sequence: TGTGCCAGCAGGGCTAGCGGGGGTTCAGATACGCAGTATTTT. Translated, it gives CASRASGGSDTQYF.

Only a few counts were recorded for this clone. The chain combines TRBV5-6 with TRBJ2-3; D is unresolved. Germline CDR1 and CDR2: SGHDT and YYEEEE. The CDR3 consists of 15 residues. The V and J ends lost 1 base and 0 bases respectively, with 9 bases between them. CDR3 DNA: TGTGCCAGCAGCTTGTTTCGGGTTAGCACAGATACGCAGTATTTT. The encoded protein is CASSLFRVSTDTQYF.

The chain joins TRBV5-6 to TRBJ2-6; D remains unclear. V was pared by 1 base and J by 4 bases, with 3 bases between. CDR3 length: 13 amino acids. Germline CDR1 and CDR2: SGHDT and YYEEEE. CDR3 residues: CASSLQGANVLTF. DNA for the CDR3: TGTGCCAGCAGCTTGCAGGGGGCCAACGTCCTGACTTTC.

The chain carries TRBV28 and TRBJ2-5, with 7 bases identical to TRBD1. The CDR3 consists of 13 residues. Germline V gene sequence: CDR1 MDHEN, CDR2 SYDVKM. The J segment lost 6 bases and the V segment lost 6 bases, leaving 7 bases of the junction unmatched. DNA for the CDR3: TGTGCCAGCAGCCTAGGACAGGTGAAGACCCAGTACTTC. Translation gives CASSLGQVKTQYF.

The V call is TRBV6-5, the J call TRBJ1-2; D unclear. V was clipped by 6 bases and J by 4 bases, with 18 bases between them. CDR1 and CDR2 from the germline V gene are MNHEY and SVGAGI. CDR3 length: 15 residues. The CDR3 sequence: CASSIRPDPAYGYTF. CDR3 nucleotide sequence: TGTGCCAGCAGCATCCGCCCTGACCCGGCCTATGGCTACACCTTC.

The CDR3 DNA is TGTGCCAGCAGCTTGAGGCAGAACCCTGACACAGATACGCAGTATTTT. The encoded protein is CASSLRQNPDTDTQYF. V and J are TRBV7-9 and TRBJ2-3; D is unresolved. Germline V CDR1 and CDR2: SEHNR, FQNEAQ (reference sequence). The CDR3 consists of 16 residues. V gave up 3 bases and J gave up 2 bases, with 15 bases separating them.

This clone showed up just once. The chain links TRBV29-1 to TRBJ1-4; TRBD1 matches at 7 bases. V lost 6 bases and J lost 4; bases outside the gene matches: 11. This CDR3 is built from 15 residues. CDR1 and CDR2 from the germline V gene are SQVTM and ANQGSEA. Here the CDR3 DNA reads TGCAGCGTCGACGTCTTTGGACAGGATAATGAAAAACTGTTTTTT. This encodes CSVDVFGQDNEKLFF.

The rearrangement joins TRBV10-3 to TRBJ2-7; 14 bases match TRBD2. Germline loops: CDR1 ENHRY, CDR2 SYGVKD. There are 17 residues in the CDR3. V dropped 6 bases and J dropped 0; count of bases not matched to a gene: 7. The CDR3 DNA sequence: TGTGCCATCAGGGGGACTAGCGGGGGCCTAAGCTCCTACGAGCAGTACTTC. Amino acids: CAIRGTSGGLSSYEQYF.

The CDR3 region is CASSSGRTLNTEAFF. The CDR3 region has the DNA TGCGCCAGCAGCTCGGGACGGACGTTGAACACTGAAGCTTTCTTT. The chain uses TRBV5-1 and TRBJ1-1, with D possibly being TRBD1 (5 bases). The CDR3 is made up of 15 amino acids. Germline CDR1 is SGHRS and CDR2 is YFSETQ. Trimming pared 3 bases from V and 0 bases from J, leaving 12 bases between.

This clone was picked up a small number of times. The chain carries TRBV18 and TRBJ2-3; no clear D gene. The CDR3 runs to 13 residues. The V gene's germline CDR1 is KGHSH and CDR2 LQKENI. Trimming took off 5 bases at V and 1 base at J, with 7 bases between the two ends. CDR3 loop: CASSAGRTDTQYF. CDR3 DNA: TGTGCCAGCTCAGCCGGGCGCACAGATACGCAGTATTTT.

The chain employs TRBV28 and TRBJ1-2, with D hard to call. This CDR3 is 13 amino acids long. V was cut by 4 bases and J by 7 bases, with 13 bases left in between. Germline values: CDR1 MDHEN, CDR2 SYDVKM. The CDR3 sequence is CASSSFGPGGYTF. CDR3 DNA sequence: TGTGCCAGCAGTTCCTTTGGCCCGGGTGGCTACACCTTC.

The sample holds one count of this clone. V gene TRBV11-3 combines with J gene TRBJ1-1; TRBD1 matches 8 bases. From germline, CDR1 is SGHNT and CDR2 YENEEA. Trimming removed 5 bases from V and 8 bases from J; junction bases left unmatched: 13. This CDR3 is 15 amino acids long. This CDR3 reads CASSLNSDRGREAFF. CDR3 nucleotide sequence: TGTGCCAGCAGCCTAAATTCCGACAGGGGCCGAGAAGCTTTCTTT. The full variable domain, rest sourced from reference TRBV11-3 and TRBJ1-1, is EAGVVQSPRYKIIEKKQPVAFWCNPISGHNTLYWYLQNLGQGPELLIRYENEEAVDDSQLPKDRFSAERLKGVDSTLKIQPAELGDSAVYLCASSLNSDRGREAFFGQGTRLTVV.

The CDR3 nucleotides are TGTGCCAGCAGTTTGCCCAGCTATCAGCCCCAGCATTTT. It specifies CASSLPSYQPQHF. The chain uses TRBV28 and TRBJ1-5; D not resolved. CDR1 and CDR2 from the germline V gene are MDHEN and SYDVKM. The V end was cut by 3 bases, the J end by 5 bases, with 8 bases between. The CDR3 runs 13 residues.

This sequence joins TRBV15 and TRBJ1-1, with a weak D call TRBD1 (5 bases). The CDR3 length is 14 residues. V lost 5 bases to trimming and J lost 5 bases, with 15 bases between them. The germline gives CDR1 LNHNV, CDR2 YYDKDF (reference sequence). CDR3 protein: CATSRRVEGTEAFF. In nucleotides, the CDR3 is TGTGCCACCAGCCGCAGGGTGGAGGGAACTGAAGCTTTCTTT.

The chain recombines TRBV21-1 with TRBJ2-7; TRBD1 was called by the table and not checked on the DNA. TRBV21-1 is a pseudogene locus. The CDR3 is 15 amino acids. CDR3 DNA: TGTGCCAGCAGCAAGTGGGACAGGGCCCTCTACGAGCAGTACTTC. Translating it yields CASSKWDRALYEQYF.

The rearrangement joins TRBV5-6 to TRBJ2-2; 9 bases align to TRBD1. CDR3 length equals 15 residues. After removal of 5 bases from V and 4 bases from J, the junction contained 6 bases not matched to a gene. The germline V gene has CDR1 SGHDT and CDR2 YYEEEE. The CDR3 DNA is TGTGCCAGCAGGTCCCGGGACAGGGTCACCGGGGAGCTGTTTTTT. Protein sequence: CASRSRDRVTGELFF.

The chain joins TRBV11-2 to TRBJ2-1, with D possibly matching TRBD1 (5 bases). The germline V and J ends were trimmed by 0 bases and 2 bases, with 8 bases remaining between them. This CDR3 comprises 15 residues. Germline CDR1 SGHAT, CDR2 FQNNGV. Written as DNA, the CDR3 is TGTGCCAGCAGCTTAGAGGCAGGGCCCTACAATGAGCAGTTCTTC. This codes for CASSLEAGPYNEQFF.

The chain recombines TRBV10-3 with TRBJ2-1; 7 nucleotides match TRBD2. CDR1 is ENHRY, CDR2 SYGVKD, per germline. V lost 0 bases and J lost 4; bases outside the gene matches: 9. The CDR3 is 17 amino acids. The CDR3 DNA follows: TGTGCCATCAGTGAGTCGAAGGCTAGCGGAGGATACAATGAGCAGTTCTTC. Residues: CAISESKASGGYNEQFF.